This T cell receptor beta chain was sequenced in a study of T-cell reconstitution after alpha-beta-depleted transplantation in children. Unique molecular identifiers featured in how the TCRbeta library was prepared. In TCRdb, the PCR reads were re-called with MiXCR into one record per CDR3 protein. The table has about 980,000 distinct CDR3 sequences, around 30% seen once. This clonotype was seen only once. The antigen is not known. The study's findings and limits: The high TCRbeta diversity at day 60 in some patients came from surviving recipient T cells and thymic progenitors. Two months or so post-transplant, alpha-beta T cells reportedly derived from several hundred expanded graft clones. Most T-cell counts and diversity one year after the transplant came from T cells that were newly produced.

The material sequenced was PBMCs, mostly from graft donor cells, taken 360 days after TCRalphabeta/CD19-depleted stem cell transplant. The sequence was collected from a boy under two years old who had a stem cell transplant for SCID, so the T cells may come from the graft donor.

The CDR3 reads CASSPRGLAGTDTQYF. As DNA, the CDR3 is TGTGCCAGCAGTCCAAGGGGGCTAGCGGGGACAGATACGCAGTATTTT. J is TRBJ2-3 and V is TRBV12-3 or TRBV12-4; 9 nucleotides align to TRBD2. The CDR3 sequence is 16 residues long. The V and J ends lost 5 bases and 3 bases, in that order; junction bases with no gene match: 9.